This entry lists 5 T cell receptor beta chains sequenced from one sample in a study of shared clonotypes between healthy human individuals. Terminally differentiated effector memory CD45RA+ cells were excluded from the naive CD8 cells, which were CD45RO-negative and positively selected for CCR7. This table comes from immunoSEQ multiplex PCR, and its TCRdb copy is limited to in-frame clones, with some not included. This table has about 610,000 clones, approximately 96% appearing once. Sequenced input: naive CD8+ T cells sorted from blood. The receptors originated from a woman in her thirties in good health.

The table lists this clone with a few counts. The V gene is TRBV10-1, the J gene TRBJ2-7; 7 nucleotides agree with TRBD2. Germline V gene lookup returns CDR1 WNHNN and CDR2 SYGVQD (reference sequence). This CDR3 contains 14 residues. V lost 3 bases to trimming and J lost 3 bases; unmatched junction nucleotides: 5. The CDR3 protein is CASSDAGAYYEQYF. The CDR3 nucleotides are TGCGCCAGCAGTGATGCGGGAGCCTACTACGAGCAGTACTTC.

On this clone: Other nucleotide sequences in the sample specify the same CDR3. The CDR3 loop reads CASSSGTGIEAFF. The CDR3 bases are TGTGCCAGCAGTTCAGGGACAGGGATTGAAGCTTTCTTT. The chain combines TRBV27 with TRBJ1-1; TRBD1 agrees at 9 bases. This CDR3 region has 13 residues. With V trimmed by 4 bases and J by 7 bases, 4 bases remained unmatched. Germline assignment: CDR1 MNHEY and CDR2 SMNVEV (reference sequence).

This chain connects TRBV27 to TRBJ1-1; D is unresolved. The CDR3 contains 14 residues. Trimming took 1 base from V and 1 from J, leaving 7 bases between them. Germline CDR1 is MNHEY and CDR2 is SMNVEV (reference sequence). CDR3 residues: CASSLYGENTEAFF. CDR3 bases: TGTGCCAGCAGTTTATATGGGGAGAACACTGAAGCTTTCTTT.

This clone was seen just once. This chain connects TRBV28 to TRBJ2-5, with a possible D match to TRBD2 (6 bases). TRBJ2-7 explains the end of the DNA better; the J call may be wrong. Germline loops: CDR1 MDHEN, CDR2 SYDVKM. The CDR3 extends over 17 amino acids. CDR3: CASSPSLSGYSTYEQYF. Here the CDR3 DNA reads TGTGCCAGCAGTCCATCCTTAAGCGGGTACTCAACCTACGAGCAGTACTTC.

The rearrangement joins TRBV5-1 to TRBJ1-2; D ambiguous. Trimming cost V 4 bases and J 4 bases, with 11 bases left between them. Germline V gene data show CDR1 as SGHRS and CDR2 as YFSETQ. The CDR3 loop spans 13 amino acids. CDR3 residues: CASSPENSYGYTF. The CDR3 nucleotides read TGCGCCAGCAGCCCTGAGAACAGCTATGGCTACACCTTC.